Shown below are 16 T cell receptor beta chains from a single sample sequenced in a study of T cell changes during pregnancy in multiple sclerosis. Here immunoSEQ multiplex PCR was the method, and the copy in TCRdb shows in-frame clones only, minus some. There are roughly 90,000 clones in the sample; approximately 90% occur only once, and 0.95% lies in the top ten. This specimen consisted of peripheral blood, obtained before pregnancy. The source of these receptors is a female donor with multiple sclerosis, enrolled in a pregnancy study.

This clone was seen only once. The chain has TRBV28 and TRBJ1-1, with 7 positions matching TRBD1. The ends lost 4 bases at V and 7 bases at J; junction bases unmatched: 3. The CDR3 length is 12 residues. Germline CDR1 MDHEN, CDR2 SYDVKM. The CDR3: CASSSRTGEAFF. CDR3 nucleotide sequence: TGTGCCAGCAGTTCCCGGACAGGTGAAGCTTTCTTT.

The sample holds one count of this clone. V is TRBV5-1 and J is TRBJ2-5; the match to TRBD2 covers 9 bases. The V and J ends lost 4 bases and 2 bases, in that order; junction bases with no gene match: 6. This CDR3 is 15 amino acids long. CDR1 is SGHRS and CDR2 is YFSETQ in the germline V gene. For the CDR3, the DNA is TGCGCCAGCAGCAGGGGACTAGCCCTACAAGAGACCCAGTACTTC. Translating it yields CASSRGLALQETQYF.

This chain links TRBV4-1 with TRBJ1-2; no clear D gene. The CDR3 has 13 amino acids. V gave up 1 base and J gave up 4 bases, with 7 bases separating them. Germline CDR1 and CDR2: MGHRA and YSYEKL. The CDR3 DNA is TGCGCCAGCAGCCAAGTCTACTCCTATGGCTACACCTTC. Its protein product is CASSQVYSYGYTF.

Only one count was recorded for this clone. The genes are TRBV7-3 and TRBJ2-1; 10 nucleotides line up with TRBD1. The CDR3 spans 20 residues. Germline-derived CDR1 and CDR2 are SGHTA and FQGTGA. V lost 3 bases to trimming and J lost 7 bases; unmatched junction nucleotides: 21. In nucleotides, the CDR3 is TGTGCCAGCAGCTTCCTAACCGGGACAGGGGTTAGCGGGATGTGGAATGAGCAGTTCTTC. Its protein product is CASSFLTGTGVSGMWNEQFF.

J is TRBJ2-7 and V is TRBV11-1; D remains unclear. The CDR3 is 14 amino acids. With 5 bases removed from V and 5 bases from J, the gap between germline ends came to 16 bases. Germline V gene data show CDR1 as SGHAT and CDR2 as FQDESV (reference sequence). The CDR3 DNA reads as TGTGCCAGCAGCCCAGACTGGAAATATAACGAGCAGTACTTC. As protein: CASSPDWKYNEQYF. Full variable domain (outside the CDR3, taken from reference TRBV11-1 and TRBJ2-7): EAEVAQSPRYKITEKSQAVAFWCDPISGHATLYWYRQILGQGPELLVQFQDESVVDDSQLPKDRFSAERLKGVDSTLKIQPAELGDSAMYLCASSPDWKYNEQYFGPGTRLTVT.

The V and J genes are TRBV11-2 and TRBJ1-4, with 7 bases fitting TRBD1. The CDR3 is made up of 16 amino acids. Losses at the gene ends were 6 bases for V and 0 bases for J; bases not matched to a gene: 7. CDR1 and CDR2 from the germline V gene are SGHAT and FQNNGV. The CDR3, as DNA: TGTGCCAGCAGACACCCCGGGACAGCAACTAATGAAAAACTGTTTTTT. Translating it yields CASRHPGTATNEKLFF.

This sequence joins TRBV5-1 and TRBJ1-6; a weak D match, TRBD1 (6 bases). The CDR3 length is 15 residues. Trimming stripped 4 bases from V and 4 bases from J, with 12 bases between. CDR1 is SGHRS and CDR2 is YFSETQ in the germline V gene. The CDR3 is CASSPGQYYNSPLHF. The CDR3 region has the DNA TGCGCCAGCAGCCCCGGACAGTATTATAATTCACCCCTCCACTTT.

This clone occurred once. This chain joins TRBV19 and TRBJ1-2; perhaps TRBD1 as D (5 bases). The CDR3 totals 13 residues. Trimming stripped 3 bases from V and 3 bases from J, with 8 bases between. Germline loops: CDR1 LNHDA, CDR2 SQIVND (reference sequence). The CDR3 DNA follows: TGTGCCAGTAGTATTACCAGGGACTATGGCTACACCTTC. Translated, it gives CASSITRDYGYTF.

The chain joins TRBV9 to TRBJ2-1; TRBD2 is a possible D gene (6 bases). CDR3 size: 15 residues. Trimming removed 0 bases from V and 8 bases from J, with 15 bases in between. From germline, CDR1 is SGDLS and CDR2 YYNGEE. The CDR3 nucleotides read TGTGCCAGCAGCGTAGGTGGCGGGGCGCCGGATGAGCAGTTCTTC. Translation gives CASSVGGGAPDEQFF.

J is TRBJ2-7 and V is TRBV5-4; 10 nucleotides line up with TRBD1. The V gene end was trimmed by 4 bases and the J gene end by 2 bases; junction bases not matched to a gene: 6. CDR3 length: 15 amino acids. Germline V gene sequence: CDR1 SGHNT, CDR2 YYREEE (reference sequence). The CDR3 DNA is TGTGCCAGCAGCATAGGACAGGGGGTGACCTACGAGCAGTACTTC. Its protein is CASSIGQGVTYEQYF.

The chain couples TRBV7-2 to TRBJ2-1, with D perhaps matching TRBD2 (7 bases). The CDR3 covers 14 residues. V dropped 3 bases and J dropped 7 bases, with 13 bases sitting between them. CDR1 is SGHTA, CDR2 FQGNSA, per germline. The CDR3 DNA follows: TGTGCCAGCAGCTTCGACGGGGGGCCTAATGAGCAGTTCTTC. Its translation is CASSFDGGPNEQFF.

The V and J genes are TRBV5-4 and TRBJ1-1, with D perhaps matching TRBD1 (6 bases). Germline values: CDR1 SGHNT, CDR2 YYREEE (reference sequence). Trimming cost V 2 bases and J 5 bases, with 19 bases left between them. The CDR3 loop spans 16 amino acids. The CDR3 nucleotides read TGTGCCAGCAGCTTTAGGTACAACAGGGTGGTTACTGAAGCTTTCTTT. Translation gives CASSFRYNRVVTEAFF. Complete variable domain (other parts from reference TRBV5-4 and TRBJ1-1): ETGVTQSPTHLIKTRGQQVTLRCSSQSGHNTVSWYQQALGQGPQFIFQYYREEENGRGNFPPRFSGLQFPNYSSELNVNALELDDSALYLCASSFRYNRVVTEAFFGQGTRLTVV.

CDR3 bases: TGTGCCAGCAGCGGGCAGGGGGCGCCGGAGACCCAGTACTTC. Its protein is CASSGQGAPETQYF. The gene calls are TRBV5-8 and TRBJ2-5, with 8 nucleotides matching TRBD1. V gave up 4 bases and J gave up 5 bases; unmatched junction bases: 7. The CDR3 sequence is 14 residues long. Germline CDR1 and CDR2: SGHTS and YDEGEE.

The chain carries TRBV27 and TRBJ1-5, with D possibly being TRBD1 (5 bases). The V end lost 4 bases, the J end lost 5 bases, and 12 bases lay between the germline ends. The CDR3 is 14 amino acids. CDR1 MNHEY and CDR2 SMNVEV come from the germline V gene (reference sequence). The CDR3 protein is CASSSQGNYQPQHF. CDR3 DNA: TGTGCCAGCAGTTCCCAGGGTAATTATCAGCCCCAGCATTTT.

The chain couples TRBV5-1 to TRBJ2-1; D perhaps matches TRBD2 (6 bases). The V gene's germline CDR1 is SGHRS and CDR2 YFSETQ. V was trimmed by 5 bases and J by 0 bases, leaving 15 bases between them. There are 16 residues in the CDR3. For the CDR3, the DNA is TGCGCCAGCAGTTCGGGACTGTCAAACTCCTACAATGAGCAGTTCTTC. This codes for CASSSGLSNSYNEQFF.

The chain has TRBV27 and TRBJ1-1; 8 bases align to TRBD1. Germline V gives CDR1 MNHEY, CDR2 SMNVEV (reference sequence). The CDR3 runs to 14 residues. Losses at the gene ends were 5 bases for V and 0 bases for J; bases not matched to a gene: 2. DNA of the CDR3: TGTGCCAGCAGTCCGGGACAGGTGAACACTGAAGCTTTCTTT. Residues: CASSPGQVNTEAFF.